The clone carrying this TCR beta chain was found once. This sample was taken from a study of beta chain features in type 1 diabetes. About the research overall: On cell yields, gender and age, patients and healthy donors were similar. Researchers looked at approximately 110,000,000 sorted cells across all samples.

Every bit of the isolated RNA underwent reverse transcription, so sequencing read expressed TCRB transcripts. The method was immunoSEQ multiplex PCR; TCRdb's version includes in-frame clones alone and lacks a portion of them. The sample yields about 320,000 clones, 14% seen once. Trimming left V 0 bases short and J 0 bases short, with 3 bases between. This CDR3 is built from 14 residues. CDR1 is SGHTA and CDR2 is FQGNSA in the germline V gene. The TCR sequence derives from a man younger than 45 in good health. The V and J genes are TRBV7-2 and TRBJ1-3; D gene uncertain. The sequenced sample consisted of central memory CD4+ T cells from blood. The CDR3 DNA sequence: TGTGCCAGCAGCTTAGCGAGCTCTGGAAACACCATATATTTT. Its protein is CASSLASSGNTIYF.